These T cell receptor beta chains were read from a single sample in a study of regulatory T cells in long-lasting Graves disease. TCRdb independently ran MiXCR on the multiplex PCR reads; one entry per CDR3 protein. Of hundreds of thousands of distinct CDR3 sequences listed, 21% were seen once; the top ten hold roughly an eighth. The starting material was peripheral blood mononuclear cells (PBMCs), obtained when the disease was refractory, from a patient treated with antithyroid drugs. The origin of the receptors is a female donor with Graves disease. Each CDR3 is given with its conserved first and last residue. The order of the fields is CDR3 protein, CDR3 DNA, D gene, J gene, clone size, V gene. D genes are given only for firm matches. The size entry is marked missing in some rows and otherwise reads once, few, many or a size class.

CASRAGRDYGYTF TGTGCCAGCCGGGCCGGTCGGGACTATGGCTACACCTTC - TRBJ1-2 many TRBV2
CASSARDSWTGELFF TGTGCCAGCAGTGCGAGGGACAGCTGGACCGGGGAGCTGTTTTTT TRBD1 TRBJ2-2 many TRBV12-3/TRBV12-4
CASSYPDGQETQYF TGTGCCAGCAGTTACCCGGACGGGCAAGAGACCCAGTACTTC - TRBJ2-5 many TRBV6-5
CASSVGHGLGEQYF TGTGCCAGCAGCGTAGGGCACGGGCTGGGGGAGCAGTACTTC - TRBJ2-7 few TRBV9
CASSLVADNEQYF TGTGCCAGCAGCTTGGTAGCAGACAACGAGCAGTACTTC - TRBJ2-7 - TRBV5-5
CASSAPGPETNEAFF TGTGCCAGCAGCGCCCCCGGGCCCGAGACCAATGAAGCTTTCTTT - TRBJ1-1 - TRBV7-9
CASSLETRGSETQYF TGTGCCAGCAGCTTGGAGACCAGGGGCAGCGAGACCCAGTACTTC - TRBJ2-5 - TRBV5-6
CASSLSLSYEQYF TGTGCCAGCAGCCTTTCCCTTAGCTACGAGCAGTACTTC - TRBJ2-7 many TRBV28
CTSSLITQGSEQFF TGTACCAGCAGTTTAATTACTCAGGGGTCCGAGCAGTTCTTC - TRBJ2-1 - TRBV12-3/TRBV12-4
CASSTPGTGFQEQYF TGTGCCAGCAGCACCCCCGGGACAGGTTTTCAGGAGCAGTACTTC TRBD1 TRBJ2-7 many TRBV28
CASSLNLGSEKLFF TGTGCCAGCAGCTTAAACCTAGGAAGTGAAAAACTGTTTTTT - TRBJ1-4 few TRBV7-3
CAWKGRGQPQHF TGTGCCTGGAAAGGCAGGGGGCAGCCCCAGCATTTT TRBD1 TRBJ1-5 many TRBV30
CASSLLSDRGDLVAKNIQYF TGTGCCAGCAGCTTACTTTCCGACAGGGGGGACCTAGTAGCCAAAAACATTCAGTACTTC TRBD1 TRBJ2-4 - TRBV7-8
CASLPRGSHEQYF TGTGCCAGCTTACCAAGGGGTAGCCACGAGCAGTACTTC - TRBJ2-7 few TRBV2
CASSLELTGELFF TGCGCCAGCAGCTTGGAACTCACCGGGGAGCTGTTTTTT - TRBJ2-2 few TRBV5-1
CAWSSGQGSTEAFF TGTGCCTGGAGTTCCGGACAGGGGAGCACTGAAGCTTTCTTT TRBD1 TRBJ1-1 - TRBV30
CATSRDGGRGEKLFF TGTGCCACCAGCAGAGATGGGGGAAGAGGTGAAAAACTGTTTTTT - TRBJ1-4 many TRBV15
CASNSLATNTGELFF TGTGCCAGCAATTCTTTAGCGACGAACACCGGGGAGCTGTTTTTT - TRBJ2-2 many TRBV2
CASSPASSSYNEQFF TGTGCCAGCTCACCGGCCAGCAGCTCCTACAATGAGCAGTTCTTC - TRBJ2-1 - TRBV18
CASSLTWAEKLFF TGTGCCAGCAGTTTAACGTGGGCTGAAAAACTGTTTTTT - TRBJ1-4 few TRBV27
CASSRDLMDTEAFF TGTGCCAGCAGCAGGGACCTCATGGACACTGAAGCTTTCTTT - TRBJ1-1 few TRBV5-6
CSARADPRGGGYTF TGCAGTGCTAGAGCCGACCCTAGGGGAGGTGGCTACACCTTC - TRBJ1-2 few TRBV20-1
CASRTGTALGSPLHF TGTGCCAGCCGAACCGGGACGGCTTTGGGATCACCCCTCCACTTT - TRBJ1-6 many TRBV2
CASSSTGTGTAAFF TGTGCCAGCAGTTCGACGGGCACGGGAACCGCGGCTTTCTTT - TRBJ1-1 many TRBV2
CATSDLGTSGRNEQFF TGTGCCACCAGTGATCTCGGGACTAGCGGGAGAAATGAGCAGTTCTTC TRBD2 TRBJ2-1 - TRBV24-1
CATSDGGLAGDTGELFF TGTGCCACCAGTGACGGTGGACTAGCGGGAGACACCGGGGAGCTGTTTTTT TRBD2 TRBJ2-2 many TRBV24-1
CASSQVPGTGYYEQYF TGCGCCAGCAGCCAAGTTCCCGGGACAGGTTACTACGAGCAGTACTTC TRBD1 TRBJ2-7 - TRBV4-1
CASSFPAGVSDEQYF TGTGCCAGCAGTTTCCCTGCGGGAGTCTCGGACGAGCAGTACTTC TRBD2 TRBJ2-7 many TRBV28
CASSSKGRQETQYF TGTGCCAGCAGCTCGAAGGGGAGGCAAGAGACCCAGTACTTC - TRBJ2-5 few TRBV5-6
CASSGTSGRNEQYF TGTGCCAGCAGCGGGACTAGCGGGAGGAACGAGCAGTACTTC TRBD2 TRBJ2-7 - TRBV28
CASRGANSPLHF TGTGCCAGCCGGGGGGCAAATTCACCCCTCCACTTT - TRBJ1-6 few TRBV5-5
CASSAGNYGYTF TGTGCCAGCAGCGCCGGGAACTATGGCTACACCTTC - TRBJ1-2 - TRBV9
CASSPGTVFYEQYF TGTGCCAGCTCACCGGGGACAGTCTTCTACGAGCAGTACTTC TRBD1 TRBJ2-7 - TRBV18
CASSWRGLNTEAFF TGTGCCAGCAGTTGGAGGGGATTAAACACTGAAGCTTTCTTT - TRBJ1-1 many TRBV12-3/TRBV12-4
CASSYGRNQPQHF TGTGCCAGCAGTTACGGCCGGAATCAGCCCCAGCATTTT - TRBJ1-5 many TRBV6-9
CASSLDLPYEQYF TGTGCCAGCAGCTTAGACCTCCCCTACGAGCAGTACTTC - TRBJ2-7 many TRBV7-9
CASSLPQGLAYPYEQYF TGTGCCAGCAGTTTACCACAGGGACTAGCGTACCCCTACGAGCAGTACTTC TRBD2 TRBJ2-7 many TRBV28
CASTFTSSYNEQFF TGTGCCAGCACTTTTACCTCCTCCTACAATGAGCAGTTCTTC - TRBJ2-1 - TRBV28
CASTQGGRKETQYF TGCGCCAGCACCCAAGGGGGGCGAAAAGAGACCCAGTACTTC - TRBJ2-5 - TRBV5-1
CASSEIPGREKLFF TGTGCCAGCAGTGAGATACCAGGCCGGGAAAAACTGTTTTTT - TRBJ1-4 many TRBV2